This TCR beta chain was recorded in a study of blood T cell repertoires in COVID-19. The CDR3 spans 16 residues. Germline V lookup: CDR1 KGHSH, CDR2 LQKENI. Germline trimming cut 1 base from V and 5 bases from J; bases unmatched to any gene: 11. Participants' reported clinical history set cohort assignment. Resolution of symptoms, clearance, or two negative PCRs was present in recovered Cohort 3 donors. TCRdb keeps only in-frame clones here, not all; method: immunoSEQ multiplex PCR. The top ten hold around 5.8% of the sample, which has 310,000 or so clones, around nine tenths seen once. The source of this sequence is a woman in her 40s who had recovered from COVID-19. The sample consisted of PBMCs or T cells enriched from blood (not recorded which). The rearrangement joins TRBV18 to TRBJ2-7; TRBD1 matches 7 bases. This CDR3 is CASSPRGRGSVDEQYF. In DNA form, the CDR3 reads TGTGCCAGCTCACCACGGGGCAGGGGGTCAGTAGACGAGCAGTACTTC.